The 15 T cell receptor beta chains in this list originate from one sample, sequenced in a study of CD8 T cells in ankylosing spondylitis. General study results and limits: Apparently characteristic of ankylosing spondylitis blood was a TCR beta motif (under ten highly homologous variants).

TCRdb redid the calling of the 5' RACE reads with MiXCR, one entry per CDR3 protein. The profile covers some 700,000 distinct CDR3 sequences, with under 20% appearing a single time and about 20% taken by the ten largest. These receptors are not linked to any known antigen. Sample: blood, either unsorted or a sorted T cell fraction (not recorded which). The receptors were sampled from a male donor with ankylosing spondylitis.

This clonotype was seen more than once but under ten times. The chain has TRBV7-2 and TRBJ2-7, with TRBD2 matching 9 bases. CDR1 and CDR2 (germline): SGHTA, FQGNSA. V shed 5 bases and J 0 bases; nucleotides not matched to a gene: 5. The CDR3 runs 15 residues. CDR3 nucleotides: TGTGCCAGCAGCACCAGCGGGGGGTACTCCTACGAGCAGTACTTC. This translates into CASSTSGGYSYEQYF.

This clonotype was seen many times. This chain uses TRBV9 with TRBJ1-2; perhaps TRBD1 as D (5 bases). The CDR3 totals 15 residues. Germline-derived CDR1 and CDR2 are SGDLS and YYNGEE. V lost 1 base and J lost 4, with 14 bases in between. CDR3 sequence: CASSVSRVKGYGYTF. CDR3 DNA sequence: TGTGCCAGCAGCGTAAGCAGGGTGAAAGGCTATGGCTACACCTTC.

The CDR3: CASSLDMGRAFF. CDR3 coding DNA: TGTGCCAGCAGCTTAGATATGGGTCGAGCTTTCTTT. The chain has TRBV11-3 and TRBJ1-1, with unresolved D. This CDR3 contains 12 residues. V lost 0 bases and J 10 bases, leaving 9 bases between the germline ends. The germline gives CDR1 SGHNT, CDR2 YENEEA.

The chain combines TRBV6-5 with TRBJ2-7, with 9 bases lining up with TRBD1. J gave up 0 bases and V 4 bases, and 10 bases lay outside the gene matches. CDR1 is MNHEY, CDR2 SVGAGI, per germline. CDR3 size: 17 residues. Here the CDR3 reads CASSSPFRDRASYEQYF. The CDR3 DNA reads TGTGCCAGCAGTTCCCCGTTTCGGGACAGGGCCTCCTACGAGCAGTACTTC.

A few counts support this clonotype. The rearrangement uses TRBV12-3 or TRBV12-4 and TRBJ2-2, with 8 bases aligning to TRBD2. Losses at the gene ends were 3 bases for V and 6 bases for J; bases not matched to a gene: 6. The CDR3 is made up of 15 amino acids. The CDR3, as DNA: TGTGCCAGCAGTTTCGGGGGGGCGCGGCCCGGGGAGCTGTTTTTT. Its translation is CASSFGGARPGELFF.

This clonotype was seen ten or more times. The chain couples TRBV4-1 to TRBJ2-4; D is perhaps TRBD2 (6 bases). Per germline, CDR1 MGHRA and CDR2 YSYEKL. The CDR3 covers 16 residues. Trimming shortened V by 1 base and J by 0 bases, and 10 bases separated the two germline ends. The CDR3 DNA sequence: TGCGCCAGCAGCCAAGGGCGGGACTTAGCCAAAAACATTCAGTACTTC. This sequence encodes CASSQGRDLAKNIQYF.

This clonotype was seen a few times. V and J are TRBV10-1 and TRBJ1-2; no clear D gene. The CDR3 runs 14 residues. V lost 6 bases, J lost 4 bases, and 15 bases lay in between. Germline CDR1 reads WNHNN; CDR2 reads SYGVQD (reference sequence). CDR3 region: CASRARKWFYGYTF. The DNA for the CDR3 is TGCGCCAGCAGGGCACGGAAGTGGTTCTATGGCTACACCTTC.

The rearrangement links TRBV21-1 to TRBJ2-3; no check of the table's D call, TRBD1, against the DNA was made. TRBV21-1 is labeled a pseudogene. The CDR3 totals 15 residues. DNA for the CDR3: TGTGCCAGCAGCGGCCGGGACATGACGAGGGATACGCAGTATTTT. Protein: CASSGRDMTRDTQYF.

This chain joins TRBV7-2 and TRBJ2-5, with D hard to call. Trimming removed 4 bases from V and 5 bases from J, with 11 bases in between. The CDR3 has 13 residues. Looked up from germline, CDR1 is SGHTA and CDR2 is FQGNSA. CDR3 DNA: TGTGCCAGCAGCTCAATCCCCCAGGAGACCCAGTACTTC. Translated, it gives CASSSIPQETQYF.

The chain links TRBV12-3 or TRBV12-4 to TRBJ1-6; no clear D. V was trimmed by 3 bases and J by 7 bases, leaving 4 bases between them. The CDR3 length is 12 residues. CDR3 nucleotide sequence: TGTGCCAGCAGTTTCGTGAATTCACCCCTCCACTTT. Translating it yields CASSFVNSPLHF.

V is TRBV27 and J is TRBJ2-7, with TRBD2 matching over 13 bases. The V gene's germline CDR1 is MNHEY and CDR2 SMNVEV (reference sequence). The CDR3 has 15 amino acids. Trimming removed 7 bases from V and 0 bases from J; junction bases left unmatched: 3. In DNA form, the CDR3 reads TGTGCCAGCAAACTAGCGGGAGGGAGCTCCTACGAGCAGTACTTC. Translation gives CASKLAGGSSYEQYF.

The rearrangement joins TRBV11-2 to TRBJ2-7; 12 bases map to TRBD1. Germline CDR1 is SGHAT and CDR2 is FQNNGV. Trimming at V came to 6 bases and at J to 3 bases, leaving 6 bases not matched to a gene. This CDR3 has 15 amino acids. The CDR3 nucleotides read TGTGCCAGCAGACGTGGGACAGGGGGCCTCTACGAGCAGTACTTC. Encoded protein: CASRRGTGGLYEQYF. Looking up the rest from reference TRBV11-2 and TRBJ2-7 gives the full variable domain: EAGVAQSPRYKIIEKRQSVAFWCNPISGHATLYWYQQILGQGPKLLIQFQNNGVVDDSQLPKDRFSAERLKGVDSTLKIQPAKLEDSAVYLCASRRGTGGLYEQYFGPGTRLTVT.

The chain links TRBV21-1 to TRBJ1-6; the D call TRBD1 from the table was never checked on the DNA. TRBV21-1 is noted as a pseudogene. The CDR3 has 14 amino acids. DNA for the CDR3: TGTGCCACCAGCGGGGGTGTGAGGGGGTCACCCCTCCACTTT. Its protein is CATSGGVRGSPLHF.

This chain joins TRBV19 and TRBJ2-5, with D unclear. The CDR3 extends over 13 amino acids. The germline V gene has CDR1 LNHDA and CDR2 SQIVND (reference sequence). Deletions cut 4 bases from V and 2 bases from J, with 8 bases between. CDR3: CASSKSAQETQYF. DNA for the CDR3: TGTGCCAGTAGTAAGTCAGCGCAAGAGACCCAGTACTTC.

This clonotype was observed a few times. This chain links TRBV7-9 with TRBJ1-2; 12 bases are shared with TRBD1. V trimming: 5 bases; J trimming: 3 bases; junction bases outside the gene matches: 10. CDR1 and CDR2 (germline): SEHNR, FQNEAQ (reference sequence). CDR3 size: 17 residues. CDR3 amino acids: CASSPEGQGALDYGYTF. CDR3 nucleotide sequence: TGTGCCAGCAGCCCGGAGGGACAGGGGGCGTTGGACTATGGCTACACCTTC.